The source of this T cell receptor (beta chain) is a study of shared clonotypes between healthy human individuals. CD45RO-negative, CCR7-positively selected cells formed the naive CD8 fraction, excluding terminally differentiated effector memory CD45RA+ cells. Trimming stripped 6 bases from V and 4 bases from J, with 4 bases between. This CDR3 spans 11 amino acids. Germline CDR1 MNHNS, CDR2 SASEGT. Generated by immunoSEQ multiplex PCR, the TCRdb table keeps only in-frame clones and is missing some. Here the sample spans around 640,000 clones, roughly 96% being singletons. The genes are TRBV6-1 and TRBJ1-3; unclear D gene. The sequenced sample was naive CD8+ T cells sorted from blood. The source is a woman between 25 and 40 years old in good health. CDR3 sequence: CASRRGNTIYF. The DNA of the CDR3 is TGTGCCAGCAGGAGAGGAAACACCATATATTTT.